This T cell receptor (beta chain) was profiled in a study of blood T cells in healthy people across ages. About the research overall: Roughly one uniquely barcoded beta molecule per two T cells was captured.

After removal of 1 base from V and 5 bases from J, the junction contained 21 bases not matched to a gene. Germline CDR1 reads DFQATT; CDR2 reads SNEGSKA (reference sequence). The CDR3 consists of 20 residues. Alongside a J-beta primer mix, a sample-barcoded 5' primer served in a second PCR lasting 7 to 11 cycles. TCRdb ran MiXCR on the 5' RACE reads and lists one entry per CDR3 protein. This sample has 650,000 to 1,000,000 distinct CDR3 sequences; about 45% occur once, and the top ten carry 15% to 20%. General observations from the study: Age advanced and TCR beta diversity per million T cells fell, roughly linearly.

This clonotype was observed a handful of times. Its target is unknown. The chain has TRBV20-1 and TRBJ2-1; 9 bases map to TRBD2. The sequenced material came from blood. This clonotype was obtained from an elderly man in good health. The CDR3 here is CSARVESPRLIIAGDNEQFF. The CDR3 DNA is TGCAGTGCTAGAGTAGAATCCCCGAGATTAATAATAGCGGGAGACAATGAGCAGTTCTTC.